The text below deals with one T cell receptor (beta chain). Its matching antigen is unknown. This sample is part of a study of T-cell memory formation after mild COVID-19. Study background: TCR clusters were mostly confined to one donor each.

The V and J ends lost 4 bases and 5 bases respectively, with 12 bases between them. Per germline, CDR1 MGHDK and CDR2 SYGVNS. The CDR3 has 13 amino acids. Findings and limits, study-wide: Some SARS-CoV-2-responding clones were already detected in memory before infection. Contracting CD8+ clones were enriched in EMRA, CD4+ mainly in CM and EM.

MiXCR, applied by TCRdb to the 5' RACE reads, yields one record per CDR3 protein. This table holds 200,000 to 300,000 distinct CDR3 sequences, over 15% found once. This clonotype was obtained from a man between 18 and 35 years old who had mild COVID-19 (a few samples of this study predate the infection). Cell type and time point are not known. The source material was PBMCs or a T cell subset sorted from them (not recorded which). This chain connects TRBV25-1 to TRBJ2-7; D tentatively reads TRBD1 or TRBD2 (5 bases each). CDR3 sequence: CASSGPGTHEQYF. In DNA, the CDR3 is TGTGCCAGCAGTGGTCCAGGGACCCACGAGCAGTACTTC.